A selection of T cell receptor beta chains follows, all from one sample in a study of blood T cell repertoires in COVID-19. Clones were read by immunoSEQ multiplex PCR, and TCRdb kept only the in-frame ones, dropping some. Among 370,000 or so clones listed, more than 75% were seen once. Material: peripheral blood. The receptors were gathered from a human donor with acute or convalescent COVID-19. The donor label of this sample is uncertain. Each CDR3 is given with its conserved first and last residue. The D gene is left open where the match is weak. Clone size is stated in some rows and not others, as once, few, many or a class when expanded.

TRBV29-1	.	TRBD1	TRBJ1-1	TGCAGCGTTACGGACAGGGGAAAGCGAACTGAAGCTTTCTTT	CSVTDRGKRTEAFF
TRBV10-3	.	.	TRBJ1-1	TGTGCCATCAGACAGGACGATGAAGCTTTCTTT	CAIRQDDEAFF
TRBV2	few	TRBD1	TRBJ1-5	TGTGCCAGCCAAACAGGGGTCAATCAGCCCCAGCATTTT	CASQTGVNQPQHF
TRBV27	.	TRBD1	TRBJ1-2	TGTGCCAGCAGTCCTCCTTGGGGGACAGCCTGGCATGGCTACACCTTC	CASSPPWGTAWHGYTF
TRBV6-1	.	TRBD2	TRBJ2-1	TGTGCCAGCAGTGAATTAGCGGGAGGGTACAATGAGCAGTTCTTC	CASSELAGGYNEQFF
TRBV6-5	.	.	TRBJ1-5	TGTGCCAGCAGTTACTCGAACAGACAGCCCCAGCATTTT	CASSYSNRQPQHF
TRBV11-3	.	.	TRBJ1-1	TGTGCCACCTGCCCGGGAGCCGTAATTAACACTGAAGCTTTCTTT	CATCPGAVINTEAFF
TRBV19	.	.	TRBJ1-1	TGTGCCAGTAGTATACGGGGAGGAATCACTGAAGCTTTCTTT	CASSIRGGITEAFF
TRBV30	.	.	TRBJ1-6	TGTGCCTGGAGTAGCCCCACAGGGAGCAATTCACCCCTCCACTTT	CAWSSPTGSNSPLHF
TRBV6-5	.	.	TRBJ1-3	TGTGCCAGCAGCATCGACAGCTCTGGAAACACCATATATTTT	CASSIDSSGNTIYF
TRBV10-3	.	TRBD1	TRBJ2-6	TGTGCCATCAGTGATCTACAGGGGGCCAGCTCTGGGGCCAACGTCCTGACTTTC	CAISDLQGASSGANVLTF
TRBV3-1/TRBV3-2	.	.	TRBJ1-4	TGTGCCAGCAGCCAACCAACAGGGTCCACGGGTTGGAAACTGTTTTTT	CASSQPTGSTGWKLFF
TRBV29-1	once	.	TRBJ1-1	TGCAGCCATCGCAGGAACACTGAAGCTTTCTTT	CSHRRNTEAFF
TRBV19	.	.	TRBJ1-1	TGTGCCACCAGTAGGTTCGGGGGAAACACTGAAGCTTTCTTT	CATSRFGGNTEAFF
TRBV27	.	.	TRBJ2-7	TGTGCCGCAGGATACGAGCAGTACTTC	CAAGYEQYF
TRBV27	.	.	TRBJ2-1	TGTGCCAGCAGTCCCCTAGCCGATGAGCAGTTCTTC	CASSPLADEQFF
TRBV20-1	.	.	TRBJ1-6	TGCAGTGCTCGGGTTGTTTCACCCCTCCACTTT	CSARVVSPLHF
TRBV29-1	.	.	TRBJ2-7	TGCAGCGCCACAGGGAACGTTGGGTCCTACGAGCAGTACTTC	CSATGNVGSYEQYF
TRBV6-6	few	.	TRBJ1-2	TGTGCCAGCAGCTCCACCAGGGGCCCTAACTATGGCTACACCTTC	CASSSTRGPNYGYTF
TRBV18	.	TRBD1	TRBJ1-1	TGTGCCAGCTCACCCTCAGGGGGACGCACTGAAGCTTTCTTT	CASSPSGGRTEAFF
TRBV7-6	.	.	TRBJ2-1	TGTGCCAGCAGTCTAAGAGGAGCGGCCAAAGGGAATGAGCAGTTCTTC	CASSLRGAAKGNEQFF
TRBV13	.	.	TRBJ1-3	TGTGCCAGCAGCCTGGGACACGGAAACACCATATATTTT	CASSLGHGNTIYF
TRBV11-2	.	.	TRBJ2-3	TGTGCCAGCAGCTTAGGCTTACGGGGCACAGATACGCAGTATTTT	CASSLGLRGTDTQYF
TRBV11-2	.	.	TRBJ1-1	TGTGCCAGCAGCTTAGATCCAGTGGGGGCGGCGAACACTGAAGCTTTCTTT	CASSLDPVGAANTEAFF